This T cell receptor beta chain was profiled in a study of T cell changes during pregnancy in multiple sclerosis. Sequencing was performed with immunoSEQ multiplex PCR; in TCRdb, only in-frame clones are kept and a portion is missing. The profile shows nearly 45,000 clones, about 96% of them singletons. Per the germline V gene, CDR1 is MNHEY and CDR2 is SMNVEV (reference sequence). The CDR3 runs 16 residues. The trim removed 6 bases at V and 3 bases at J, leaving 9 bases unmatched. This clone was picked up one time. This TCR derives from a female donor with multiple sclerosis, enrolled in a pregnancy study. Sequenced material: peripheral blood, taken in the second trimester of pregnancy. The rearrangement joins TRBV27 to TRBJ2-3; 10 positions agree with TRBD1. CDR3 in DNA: TGTGCCAGCAGCCAGGGACAGGGGTTCGAGACAGATACGCAGTATTTT. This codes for CASSQGQGFETDTQYF.